This record looks at one T cell receptor (beta chain) sequence and its context. The antigen is not known. CDR1 and CDR2 from the germline V gene are LGHNA and YSLEER. The CDR3 has 11 amino acids. Trimming shortened V by 7 bases and J by 2 bases, and 4 bases separated the two germline ends. The source of the sample is a study of blood T cells in healthy people across ages. The use of a sample-barcoded 5' primer and a J-beta primer mix characterized a second PCR of roughly 6 to 11 cycles. MiXCR, applied by TCRdb to the 5' RACE reads, yields one record per CDR3 protein. Of around 1,600,000 distinct CDR3 sequences in the sample, 35% to 45% were seen once. Study findings and constraints: Naive CD4+ cell counts and diversity both ran higher in long-lived than in aged donors. Donor CMV status, an unknown factor, possibly confounded changes in expanded clonotypes. Estimated diversity, derived from one million T cells, was regarded as an underestimate. Significant beta diversity loss was already apparent by age approximately 42, declining roughly linearly.

Sequencing input: blood. The receptor was derived from a woman younger than 30 in good health. The V gene is TRBV4-3, the J gene TRBJ2-3; unclear D gene. This CDR3 reads CASNATDTQYF. In DNA, the CDR3 is TGCGCCAGCAACGCCACAGATACGCAGTATTTT.